This T cell receptor (beta chain) was recorded in a study of CD8+ T cells in alopecia areata (dated by TCRdb to the late 2010s). Context from the whole study: The treated patients took part in an open-label pilot trial in which moderate-to-severe alopecia areata was treated with oral tofacitinib at 5 to 10 mg twice daily. Patients received tofacitinib for 6 to 18 months and were then followed off drug for 6 months to check for delayed response and recurrence. The SALT score, which quantifies the percentage of affected scalp surface area, was used to measure disease severity in treated patients. To study T cell clonal expansion in alopecia areata, the researchers applied high-throughput TCRbeta sequencing to both the C3H/HeJ mouse model and human patients. Scalp tissue and sorted CD4+ and CD8+ peripheral blood T cells from patchy and totalis/universalis alopecia areata patients and from healthy controls were covered by human TCRbeta sequencing. Biopsies were taken from tofacitinib-treated patients at baseline and at 4 and 24 weeks of treatment, and a later scalp biopsy was taken in several of the tofacitinib-treated patients. Clonality in the scalp was compared among normal scalp (n=4), patchy alopecia areata scalp (n=8), and alopecia totalis/universalis scalp (n=8). RNA came from the PAXgene miRNA kit for fixed scalp, the miRNeasy kit for PBMCs, and the RNeasy kit for mouse skin. Amplification of TCRbeta CDR3 regions was done by immunoSEQ multiplex PCR using 35 Vbeta forward primers and 13 Jbeta reverse primers. What the work shows at the level of the full study, not this receptor alone: Tofacitinib significantly decreased scalp clonality and the number of expanded CD8+ clones among the top 100 scalp clones. During tofacitinib treatment, many expanded lesional clones stuck around in both scalp and blood, and this persistence may partly explain why relapse happens after treatment is stopped. Compared with normal scalp, lesional scalp, particularly in alopecia totalis/universalis, had higher clonality and more expanded CD8+ clones, which suggests antigenic drive. Compared with mice, TCR sequences shared between patients were less clear, possibly partly because of HLA diversity across the patient population. Unlike mouse skin, where gammadelta T cells dominate, normal human skin contains resident alphabeta T cells that get sequenced too, which complicates analysis of the scalp TCR repertoire. Because the treated cohort was small and had just a single nonresponder, larger studies are needed to establish links between baseline CD8+ expansion and response.

From cysteine to phenylalanine, the CDR3 is 16 amino acids long. Only the CDR3 DNA stays, 48 bases, in frame from base 1. This clone was observed a handful of times. There is no known antigen for this receptor. No qualities accompany the bases; no much larger clone lies one base away. The time point label of this sample denotes: about 4 weeks on oral tofacitinib. Explained via the paper, the treatment or condition label denotes: oral pan-JAK inhibitor, 5-10 mg twice daily. Lesional scalp punch biopsies and peripheral blood were collected from alopecia areata patients. PBMCs were isolated by density centrifugation and stained for CD3, CD4 and CD8, after which CD4+ and CD8+ T cells were sorted on a FACSAria. Preparation of the library involved the immunoSEQ multiplex PCR assay. RNA was extracted from all samples and reverse transcribed into cDNA as template for TCR sequencing. SuperScript III was used for first-strand cDNA synthesis, primed with a 2:1 mix of oligo-dT and random hexamers. Amplification bias was assessed with a synthetic immune receptor repertoire, and residual bias was removed computationally. As for the original processing: After raw reads were preprocessed to remove errors, the CDR3 was defined following IMGT conventions as running from the conserved cysteine to phenylalanine. Clonality was computed as 1 minus the Shannon entropy, with the entropy normalized by log2 of the number of productive unique TCRs. Whether each scalp clone was CD4 or CD8 was inferred by checking scalp TCRbeta sequences against the CD4 and CD8 repertoires from sorted blood. TCRdb limited this immuneACCESS table to in-frame rearrangements with V and J called. A share of clones is missing; checked studies link under half to unresolved V genes, and the rest is unexplained. That table furnishes V, J and clone size, whereas the DNA furnished D and trimming. This sample has about 140,000 clones in its table, and around four fifths of those were observed once. Of the sample, 25% is held by the ten largest clones.

This TCR derives from a human donor with alopecia areata. The source was CD8+ T cells sorted from blood, collected at week 4, from a patient treated with tofacitinib. The chain uses TRBV21-1 and TRBJ1-2. TRBV21-1 is a known pseudogene. Here is the DNA: TGTGCCAGCAGCAAAGCCCCCGGGGGCACCCACTATGGCTACACCTTC. Protein translation: CASSKAPGGTHYGYTF.